A single sample gave rise to the 23 T cell receptor beta chains below, sequenced in a study of T cells in Graves' hyperthyroidism and ophthalmopathy. Amplified regions were TCR beta CDR3 sequences from RNA transcripts. The TCR CDR3 was amplified in a first-round RT-PCR using the HTBI primer set. One entry per CDR3 protein results from TCRdb running MiXCR on the multiplex PCR reads. The table has over 500,000 distinct CDR3 sequences, roughly 16% seen once. Sequencing was carried out using blood. All receptors derive from a woman under 40 with Graves' ophthalmopathy.

At least ten counts were recorded for this clonotype. V and J are TRBV20-1 and TRBJ1-5; D might be TRBD1 (5 bases). Germline CDR1 DFQATT, CDR2 SNEGSKA (reference sequence). V shed 5 bases and J shed 3 bases, with 20 bases lying between them. The CDR3 sequence is 16 residues long. Here the CDR3 DNA reads TGCAGTGCTGGAATCATAACCACAGGTGCCAATCAGCCCCAGCATTTT. Residues: CSAGIITTGANQPQHF.

This clonotype was recorded a few times. The V and J genes are TRBV28 and TRBJ2-7; D remains ambiguous. This CDR3 region has 12 residues. Germline assignment: CDR1 MDHEN and CDR2 SYDVKM. Trimming pared 10 bases from V and 2 bases from J, leaving 12 bases between. CDR3 sequence (DNA): TGTGCCACCCTGACGGAGCCCTACGAGCAGTACTTC. Protein: CATLTEPYEQYF.

This clonotype showed up just a few times. V is TRBV6-2 or TRBV6-3 and J is TRBJ2-3; no clear D gene. This CDR3 region has 14 residues. From germline, CDR1 is MNHEY and CDR2 SVGEGT. Trimming stripped 5 bases from V and 4 bases from J, with 13 bases between. CDR3 region: CASSLYGVPDTQYF. The CDR3 coding sequence is TGTGCCAGCAGTCTGTATGGGGTACCAGATACGCAGTATTTT.

This clonotype was seen ten or more times. J is TRBJ2-2 and V is TRBV5-1; 8 bases are a match to TRBD1. V trimming: 5 bases; J trimming: 6 bases; junction bases outside the gene matches: 6. The CDR3 length is 14 residues. Germline V gene data show CDR1 as SGHRS and CDR2 as YFSETQ. Here the CDR3 DNA reads TGCGCCAGCAGTTCAGGGGGCGCTTCCGGGGAGCTGTTTTTT. It translates to CASSSGGASGELFF.

This clonotype was detected only a few times. The chain uses TRBV4-3 and TRBJ2-2, with 8 bases fitting TRBD2. This CDR3 spans 16 amino acids. J lost 1 base, V lost 5 bases, and 6 bases had no gene match. The V gene's germline CDR1 is LGHNA and CDR2 YSLEER. The CDR3 reads CASSTSGIRNTGELFF. DNA for the CDR3: TGCGCCAGCAGCACTAGCGGAATCCGGAACACCGGGGAGCTGTTTTTT.

Only a few counts were recorded for this clonotype. This chain uses TRBV20-1 with TRBJ2-2; TRBD2 matches 14 bases. Germline V gene lookup returns CDR1 DFQATT and CDR2 SNEGSKA (reference sequence). This CDR3 contains 18 residues. Trimming at V came to 1 base and at J to 5 bases, leaving 9 bases not matched to a gene. The CDR3 DNA is TGCAGTGCTAGAGTCCCTGGGACTAGCGGGAGTCGGACCGGGGAGCTGTTTTTT. The encoded protein is CSARVPGTSGSRTGELFF.

The rearrangement uses TRBV6-1 and TRBJ1-2, with a possible D match to TRBD1 (6 bases). Trimming cost V 6 bases and J 7 bases, with 21 bases left between them. Germline V gives CDR1 MNHNS, CDR2 SASEGT. The CDR3 consists of 15 residues. CDR3 protein: CASSHLRGSPPGYTF. For the CDR3, the DNA is TGTGCCAGCAGCCACCTCAGGGGTTCCCCCCCTGGCTACACCTTC.

A remark on this clonotype: One end of the junction does not line up with germline, which may come from a read error. This sequence joins TRBV7-7 and TRBJ2-2; TRBD2 might be the D (6 bases). CDR3 size: 15 residues. Germline loops: CDR1 SSHAT, CDR2 FNYEAQ (reference sequence). Written as DNA, the CDR3 is TGTGCTAGCAGCCGACGGGGCGCGGGAACCGGGGAGCTGTTTTTT. It specifies CASSRRGAGTGELFF.

This clonotype turned up a few times. This chain joins TRBV12-3 or TRBV12-4 and TRBJ2-7; TRBD1 might be the D (5 bases). The CDR3 totals 15 residues. Deletions cut 3 bases from V and 3 bases from J, with 15 bases between. The CDR3 DNA is TGTGCCAGCAGTTTTCAGTTCCAGGGTCTCTACGAGCAGTACTTC. As protein: CASSFQFQGLYEQYF.

Many counts were recorded for this clonotype. V usage is TRBV28 and J usage is TRBJ2-5; tentatively, D is TRBD1 or TRBD2 (5 bases each). The CDR3 is 13 amino acids. Germline assignment: CDR1 MDHEN and CDR2 SYDVKM. V was shortened by 10 bases and J by 4 bases, with 16 bases between the two germline ends. Written as DNA, the CDR3 is TGTGCCACTACAGAGGGGAGTCGAGAGACCCAGTACTTC. Translating gives CATTEGSRETQYF.

V usage is TRBV2 and J usage is TRBJ2-1; 10 nucleotides match TRBD1. The CDR3 is 15 amino acids. V shed 2 bases, J shed 5 bases, and the junction held 3 bases outside the gene matches. Looked up from germline, CDR1 is SNHLY and CDR2 is FYNNEI. The CDR3 region is CASSEYGTGDNEQFF. DNA of the CDR3: TGTGCCAGCAGTGAATACGGGACAGGGGACAATGAGCAGTTCTTC.

This clonotype was picked up many times. The chain links TRBV29-1 to TRBJ2-7; possible D gene TRBD1, 5 bases. V lost 6 bases, J lost 3 bases, and 15 bases lay in between. Per germline, CDR1 SQVTM and CDR2 ANQGSEA. The CDR3 runs 13 residues. CDR3 protein: CSVGVRSGYEQYF. The CDR3 nucleotides read TGCAGCGTAGGGGTAAGATCCGGCTACGAGCAGTACTTC.

The chain joins TRBV11-3 to TRBJ2-1; perhaps TRBD1 as D (5 bases). V lost 5 bases, J lost 5 bases, and 13 bases lay in between. This CDR3 region has 14 residues. Germline loops: CDR1 SGHNT, CDR2 YENEEA. CDR3 sequence (DNA): TGTGCCAGCAGCCCTATGGGGCAGAACAATGAGCAGTTCTTC. It codes for CASSPMGQNNEQFF.

This clonotype was counted between two and nine times. The V and J genes are TRBV7-2 and TRBJ2-3; D is uncertain. There are 13 residues in the CDR3. From germline, CDR1 is SGHTA and CDR2 FQGNSA. The V gene lost 3 bases and the J gene lost 5 bases, with 9 bases spanning the gap. DNA of the CDR3: TGTGCCAGCAGCTTGACCCTAAAAGATACGCAGTATTTT. It is translated as CASSLTLKDTQYF.

This rearrangement joins TRBV7-8 to TRBJ2-5; 12 bases match TRBD2. This CDR3 has 16 amino acids. The trim removed 5 bases at V and 5 bases at J, leaving 9 bases unmatched. CDR1 SGHVS and CDR2 FQNEAQ come from the germline V gene. The CDR3 protein is CASSARTSGTLETQYF. The CDR3 coding sequence is TGTGCCAGCAGCGCCCGGACTAGCGGGACCCTTGAGACCCAGTACTTC.

This clonotype was seen many times. The rearrangement uses TRBV12-3 or TRBV12-4 and TRBJ2-1; maybe TRBD1 (5 bases). Trimming removed 3 bases from V and 8 bases from J, with 8 bases in between. This CDR3 region has 12 residues. The CDR3 here is CASSLSGHEQFF. CDR3 bases: TGTGCCAGCAGTTTGTCAGGGCATGAGCAGTTCTTC.

Of note for this clonotype: Given a much more abundant clone one base away, this may be a read error. The DNA for the CDR3 is TGTGCCAGCAGCCAAGATTGGGGACCCCTCCACTTT. Translating gives CASSQDWGPLHF. This chain connects TRBV3-1 to TRBJ1-6; no firm D call. Trimming pared 0 bases from V and 12 bases from J, leaving 6 bases between. This CDR3 has 12 residues. Germline CDR1 is LGHDT and CDR2 is YNNKEL (reference sequence).

The gene calls are TRBV19 and TRBJ2-7, with D possibly TRBD1 on 5 matching bases. The CDR3 has 14 amino acids. V dropped 7 bases and J dropped 2 bases, with 15 bases sitting between them. CDR1 is LNHDA, CDR2 SQIVND, per germline (reference sequence). The CDR3 DNA reads TGTGCCAGTAAGCCAGATGAGACAGCCTACGAGCAGTACTTC. This encodes CASKPDETAYEQYF.

The chain couples TRBV29-1 to TRBJ2-1; D is possibly TRBD1 or TRBD2 (7 bases each). The J call is uncertain, as TRBJ2-7 better fits the DNA end. The CDR3 extends over 13 amino acids. Germline V lookup: CDR1 SQVTM, CDR2 ANQGSEA. CDR3 sequence (DNA): TGCAGCGTTGATGACAGGGACTACAATGAGCAGTACTTC. Translated, it gives CSVDDRDYNEQYF.

V usage is TRBV19 and J usage is TRBJ2-2; TRBD2 might be the D (5 bases). This CDR3 has 14 residues. The V and J ends lost 5 bases and 6 bases respectively, with 13 bases between them. Germline V CDR1 and CDR2: LNHDA, SQIVND (reference sequence). DNA for the CDR3: TGTGCCAGTAGTCCTAGCAGCCTTTCCGGGGAGCTGTTTTTT. This gives the protein CASSPSSLSGELFF. The full variable domain, in which reference TRBV19 and TRBJ2-2 provide the parts outside the CDR3, is DGGITQSPKYLFRKEGQNVTLSCEQNLNHDAMYWYRQDPGQGLRLIYYSQIVNDFQKGDIAEGYSVSREKKESFPLTVTSAQKNPTAFYLCASSPSSLSGELFFGEGSRLTVL.

The CDR3 coding sequence is TGTGCCAGCAGTCGTCCGGGACTAGCGGGAGGTTTCTCCTACGAGCAGTACTTC. Translating gives CASSRPGLAGGFSYEQYF. V usage is TRBV28 and J usage is TRBJ2-7, with 15 bases that match TRBD2. Germline CDR1 is MDHEN and CDR2 is SYDVKM. This CDR3 is built from 18 residues. With 5 bases clipped from V and 0 bases from J, the junction kept 8 bases outside the gene matches.

This clonotype showed up just a few times. The V call is TRBV28, the J call TRBJ2-5, with D possibly matching TRBD2 (6 bases). Deletions cut 6 bases from V and 5 bases from J, with 16 bases between. Germline V CDR1 and CDR2: MDHEN, SYDVKM. This CDR3 contains 14 residues. For the CDR3, the DNA is TGTGCCAGCAGCCGCTCCGGGGGTGTGGAGACCCAGTACTTC. The encoded protein is CASSRSGGVETQYF.

This clonotype was observed many times. The chain couples TRBV9 to TRBJ2-1; D gene unclear. Between the trimmed V and J ends, which lost 0 bases and 9 bases, there was a span of 10 bases. There are 13 residues in the CDR3. Germline CDR1 is SGDLS and CDR2 is YYNGEE. Here the CDR3 DNA reads TGTGCCAGCAGCGTAGCCATTCCGGGTGAGCAGTTCTTC. Protein sequence: CASSVAIPGEQFF. The whole variable domain, remainder taken from reference TRBV9 and TRBJ2-1, is DSGVTQTPKHLITATGQRVTLRCSPRSGDLSVYWYQQSLDQGLQFLIQYYNGEERAKGNILERFSAQQFPDLHSELNLSSLELGDSALYFCASSVAIPGEQFFGPGTRLTVL.